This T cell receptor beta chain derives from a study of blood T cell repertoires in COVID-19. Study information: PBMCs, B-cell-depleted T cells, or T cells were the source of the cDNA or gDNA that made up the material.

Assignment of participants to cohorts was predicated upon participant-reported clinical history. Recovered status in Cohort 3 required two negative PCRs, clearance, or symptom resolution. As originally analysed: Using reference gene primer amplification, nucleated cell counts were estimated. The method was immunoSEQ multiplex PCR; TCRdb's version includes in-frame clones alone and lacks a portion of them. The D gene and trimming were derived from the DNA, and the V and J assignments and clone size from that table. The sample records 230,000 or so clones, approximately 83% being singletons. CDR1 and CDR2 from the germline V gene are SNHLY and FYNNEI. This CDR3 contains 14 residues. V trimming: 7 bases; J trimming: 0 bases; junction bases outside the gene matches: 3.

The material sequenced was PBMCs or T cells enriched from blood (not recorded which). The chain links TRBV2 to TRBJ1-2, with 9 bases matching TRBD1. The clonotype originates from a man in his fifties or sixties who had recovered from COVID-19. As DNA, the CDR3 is TGTGCCAGCAAACAGGGGGCATCTAACTATGGCTACACCTTC. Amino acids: CASKQGASNYGYTF.